The rows below give T cell receptor beta chains drawn from one sample of a study of B cell selection in AIRE deficiency. Assay: immunoSEQ multiplex PCR; the TCRdb copy retains only in-frame clones and omits some. The sample holds about 25,000 clones; 95% to 96% are singletons and the top ten take 0.2% to 0.3%. The specimen sequenced was CD4+CD127+ conventional T cells sorted from PBMCs. These receptors were taken from a human donor in good health. The CDR3 runs from the conserved cysteine through the conserved F or W. The D gene is left open where the match is weak. The size of a clone is reported for some rows only, either as once, few or many, or as a class for expanded clones.

>.|.|TRBV10-1|TRBJ2-7
TGCGCCAGCAGTGAATCGGTCGGAAACTACGAGCAGTACTTC
CASSESVGNYEQYF
>.|.|TRBV11-2|TRBJ2-7
TGTGCCAGCAGCTCACGGTGGGGCACCCTACATCTCGAGCAGTACTTC
CASSSRWGTLHLEQYF
>.|.|TRBV11-3|TRBJ1-1
TGTGCCAGCAGCTTAGGTGCCCAGGACAACGAAGCTTTCTTT
CASSLGAQDNEAFF
>once|.|TRBV19|TRBJ2-2
TGTGCCAGTCGCTCCGCCCCCTACGACACCGGGGAGCTGTTTTTT
CASRSAPYDTGELFF
>.|TRBD2|TRBV7-3|TRBJ2-7
TGTGCCAGCAGCCGACTAGCGGGGGGTAGCTCCTACGAGCAGTACTTC
CASSRLAGGSSYEQYF
>.|TRBD1|TRBV10-3|TRBJ1-5
TGTGCCATCAGTTCCATCGGACAGGGGCCAGGTCAGCCCCAGCATTTT
CAISSIGQGPGQPQHF
>.|TRBD2|TRBV7-3|TRBJ2-1
TGTGCCAGCAGCCCTCCTGGGACTAGCCACAATGAGCAGTTCTTC
CASSPPGTSHNEQFF
>.|TRBD2|TRBV11-2|TRBJ2-3
TGTGCCAGCAGCCTAGCGGGAGGAAGCACAGATACGCAGTATTTT
CASSLAGGSTDTQYF
>.|.|TRBV20-1|TRBJ1-4
TGCAGTGCTCACATAGATGAAAAACTGTTTTTT
CSAHIDEKLFF
>.|.|TRBV10-3|TRBJ2-7
TGTGCCATCAGTGGAGGCGGCCAGAAGGAGCAGTACTTC
CAISGGGQKEQYF
>.|.|TRBV18|TRBJ1-2
TGTGCCAGCTCACCACCAACCGGGGGCTCGTATGGCTACACCTTC
CASSPPTGGSYGYTF
>.|.|TRBV30|TRBJ1-5
TGTGCCTGGAGTGTACCGGGGGGAGGGGGCAATCAGCCCCAGCATTTT
CAWSVPGGGGNQPQHF
>.|.|TRBV7-2|TRBJ1-1
TGTGCCAGCAGCTTAGACAGGGAGGCGAACACTGAAGCTTTCTTT
CASSLDREANTEAFF
>.|TRBD1|TRBV30|TRBJ2-5
TGTGCCTGGAGTGTCGGGGGTACAGGGGGAGAGACCCAGTACTTC
CAWSVGGTGGETQYF
>.|TRBD1|TRBV7-6|TRBJ2-3
TGTGCCAGCAGCCCGCGGACAGGGGAAAACACAGATACGCAGTATTTT
CASSPRTGENTDTQYF
>.|.|TRBV7-8|TRBJ2-5
TGTGCCAGCAGCCGCGACCGGTACCAAGAGACCCAGTACTTC
CASSRDRYQETQYF
>.|TRBD2|TRBV7-2|TRBJ2-7
TGTGCCAGCAGCTACCAGACTAGCGGGGGCGCCTACGAGCAGTACTTC
CASSYQTSGGAYEQYF
>.|TRBD2|TRBV29-1|TRBJ2-3
TGCAGCGTGGCGGCCGGGACTAGCGGAAGCACAGATACGCAGTATTTT
CSVAAGTSGSTDTQYF
>.|.|TRBV18|TRBJ2-3
TGTGCCAGCTCACCATCAGGTCGGACAGATACGCAGTATTTT
CASSPSGRTDTQYF
>.|.|TRBV6-5|TRBJ2-1
TGTGCCAGCAGTTCTACAGGGCTCAATGAGCAGTTCTTC
CASSSTGLNEQFF
>.|.|TRBV27|TRBJ2-3
TGTGCCAGCAGTCGAAGCACAGATACGCAGTATTTT
CASSRSTDTQYF
>.|.|TRBV28|TRBJ2-7
TGTGCCAGCAGTTCGACGGGTGTCTCCTACGAGCAGTACTTC
CASSSTGVSYEQYF
>.|.|TRBV10-3|TRBJ1-5
TGTGCCATCAGTGAGTCGAGAGATCAGCCCCAGCATTTT
CAISESRDQPQHF
>.|.|TRBV11-2|TRBJ1-5
TGTGCCAGCAGCTATGCAGGAGGGTTGACCTATCAGCCCCAGCATTTT
CASSYAGGLTYQPQHF
>.|TRBD2|TRBV18|TRBJ2-1
TGTGCCAGCTCATCAGGGACTAGCGGGTCTGAGCAGTTCTTC
CASSSGTSGSEQFF
>.|TRBD1|TRBV7-2|TRBJ1-5
TGTGCCAGCAGCTTCCCGACAGGGGGTGCCAGCAATCAGCCCCAGCATTTT
CASSFPTGGASNQPQHF
>once|.|TRBV28|TRBJ1-2
TGTGCCAGCAGAGGGGAGGGGGAATATGGCTACACCTTC
CASRGEGEYGYTF
>.|.|TRBV19|TRBJ2-7
TGTGGGCCGGCGCAGTCTTGGGTTTACGAGCAGTACTTC
CGPAQSWVYEQYF
>.|.|TRBV19|TRBJ2-3
TGTGCCAGTAGTGATACTGGACAGAGCACAGATACGCAGTATTTT
CASSDTGQSTDTQYF
>.|.|TRBV10-2|TRBJ2-7
TGCGCCAGCAGTGAGTCGAGCATAGGGGAGACCTACGAGCAGTACTTC
CASSESSIGETYEQYF
>.|.|TRBV5-1|TRBJ2-3
TGCGCCAGCAGCTTAGGTGGGGATGCAGATACGCAGTATTTT
CASSLGGDADTQYF
>.|.|TRBV19|TRBJ1-5
TGTGCCAGTAGCCCTCTACGGGGAAACAGTAATCAGCCCCAGCATTTT
CASSPLRGNSNQPQHF
>once|TRBD1|TRBV15|TRBJ2-7
TGTGCCACCAGCATAGAGGTGGGGACAGGGTACGAGCAGTACTTC
CATSIEVGTGYEQYF
>.|TRBD1|TRBV2|TRBJ1-5
TGTGCCAGCAGAGCTTCTACAGGGGGTCGGGGTCAGCCCCAGCATTTT
CASRASTGGRGQPQHF
>.|.|TRBV5-6|TRBJ1-1
TGTGCCAGCAGCTTGTTTAGGGGCACTGAAGCTTTCTTT
CASSLFRGTEAFF
>.|TRBD2|TRBV29-1|TRBJ2-3
TGCAGCGTTGTTAGCGGGGGTACAGATACGCAGTATTTT
CSVVSGGTDTQYF
>.|TRBD2|TRBV9|TRBJ2-5
TGTGCCAGCAGCGGGACTAGCGGGGGGGCCGTAGAGACCCAGTACTTC
CASSGTSGGAVETQYF
>.|.|TRBV4-1|TRBJ2-2
TGCGCCAGCAGCCGACTACCAGGAGGGGAGCTGTTTTTT
CASSRLPGGELFF
>.|.|TRBV6-8|TRBJ2-4
TGTGCCAGCAGAAAAAACATTCAGTACTTC
CASRKNIQYF
>.|.|TRBV5-1|TRBJ1-2
TGCGCCAGCAGCTTGGGCCAGGGAATCAATGGCTACACCTTC
CASSLGQGINGYTF
>.|.|TRBV30|TRBJ1-6
TGTGCCTGGAGTGTACTGAGACAGCCCAAGAGGCCCCTCCACTTT
CAWSVLRQPKRPLHF
>.|.|TRBV2|TRBJ1-1
TGTGCCAGCAGGTATCGGACGGCCCCTGAAGCTTTCTTT
CASRYRTAPEAFF
>.|TRBD2|TRBV5-1|TRBJ2-3
TGCGCCAGCAGCCTATGGACTAGCGGGAGTTCTATTCTACCGCAGTATTTT
CASSLWTSGSSILPQYF
>.|.|TRBV18|TRBJ2-2
TGTGCCAGCTCATCGACGTTACTCCAGGCAGGGGAGCTGTTTTTT
CASSSTLLQAGELFF
>.|.|TRBV27|TRBJ1-5
TGTGCCAGCAGGGACAGCCTCGGGCAGCCCCAGCATTTT
CASRDSLGQPQHF
>.|.|TRBV4-2|TRBJ2-5
TGTGCCAGCAGCCAGGGGGTAAGGGAGACCCAGTACTTC
CASSQGVRETQYF
>.|TRBD2|TRBV7-8|TRBJ2-7
TGTGCCAGCAGCTTCTCTACTAGCGGGGGGGGTGGCGAGCAGTACTTC
CASSFSTSGGGGEQYF
>.|.|TRBV29-1|TRBJ2-5
TGCAGCACTACGAGGGGCAGTGGAGAGACCCAGTACTTC
CSTTRGSGETQYF
>.|.|TRBV9|TRBJ2-3
TGTGCCAGCAGTTATGTGGGTCGGGCAGATACGCAGTATTTT
CASSYVGRADTQYF
>.|.|TRBV9|TRBJ1-5
TGTGCCAGCAGCGTAGACCAGGGTCGTCAGCCCCAGCATTTT
CASSVDQGRQPQHF
>.|.|TRBV18|TRBJ1-5
TGTGCCAGCTCACGGGGGGCTAATCAGCCCCAGCATTTT
CASSRGANQPQHF
>.|.|TRBV29-1|TRBJ1-2
TGCAGCGTTGATAACAGGGCAGGCTATGGCTACACCTTC
CSVDNRAGYGYTF